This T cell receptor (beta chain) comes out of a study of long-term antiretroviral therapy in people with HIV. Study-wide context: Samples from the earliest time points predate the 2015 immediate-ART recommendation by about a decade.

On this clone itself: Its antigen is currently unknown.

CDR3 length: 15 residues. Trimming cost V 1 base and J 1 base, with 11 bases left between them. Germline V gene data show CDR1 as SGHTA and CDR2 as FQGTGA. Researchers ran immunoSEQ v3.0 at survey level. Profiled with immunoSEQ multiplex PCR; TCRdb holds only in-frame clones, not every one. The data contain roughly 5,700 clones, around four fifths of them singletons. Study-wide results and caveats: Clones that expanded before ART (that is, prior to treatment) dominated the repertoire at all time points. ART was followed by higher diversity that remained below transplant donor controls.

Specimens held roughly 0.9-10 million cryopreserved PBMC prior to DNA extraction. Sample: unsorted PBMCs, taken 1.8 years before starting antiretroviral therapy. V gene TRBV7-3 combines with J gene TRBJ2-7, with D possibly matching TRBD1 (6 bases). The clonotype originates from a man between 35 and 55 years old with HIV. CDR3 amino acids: CASSLSRGPSYEQYF. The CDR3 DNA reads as TGTGCCAGCAGCTTAAGCAGGGGTCCTTCCTACGAGCAGTACTTC.